This TCR beta chain was sequenced in a study of cytomegalovirus exposure and HLA in healthy donors (dated by TCRdb to 2016 to 2017). Looking at the study overall: According to an earlier analysis of a few hundred of the donors, roughly 180 million T cells yielded some 110 million unique TCR beta sequences and approximately 280 Gb of sequence data. Around 320 gigabases of sequencing data and tens of millions of unique TCR sequences were included in an early release covering about 700 HLA-typed donors. Of the roughly 400 genotyped donors, 81% fell in the genetic ancestry cluster associated with self-reported Caucasian donors. The study aimed to test whether signatures of past pathogen exposure could be identified by cataloging public T cell receptors. The study profiled the T cell repertoires of hundreds of subjects by immunosequencing and related them to cytomegalovirus serostatus. Besides the first cohort of roughly 660 subjects, a separate validation cohort made up of roughly 120 different subjects was used. To predict cytomegalovirus infection status, the study combined high-throughput TCR immunosequencing, statistical association of individual TCRs with disease status, and machine learning. A later analysis re-analyzed previously published TCR beta repertoires from 550 to 700 donors and added high-resolution HLA genotyping to study TCR occurrence patterns. Rather than using new phenotypic data, the later analysis identified candidate immune exposures from TCR beta sequences and from how often those sequences occurred across donors. To decide whether each TCR beta V gene segment behaved as functional or pseudogenic, an earlier analysis of nearly 600 of the donors relied on high-throughput TCR beta sequencing. Donor age, sex, ethnicity and CMV serostatus were compiled together with the repertoire data. In a later genetic analysis, genome-wide SNP genotypes for about three fifths of the roughly 670 donors were used, and that subset was treated as a discovery cohort. All discovery cohort repertoires had been generated using a single sequencing platform. HLA typing covered class I and class II loci at four-digit resolution. Typing coverage differed by locus: A, B, C, DRB1 and DQB1 were typed in roughly 620-640 donors, DQA1 in 500 to 550, DPA1 in 606, and DPB1 in just under 490. Five DR-DQ haplotypes were handled as single units for association and clustering because linkage in the cohort was strong. Among roughly 400 genotyped donors of the cohort, an average of approximately 240,000 unique TCR beta nucleotide sequences were sequenced per donor, roughly 18% of them non-productive.

The cohort comprised several hundred healthy bone marrow donors. At the time of sampling, all cohort members were nominally healthy, though unrecorded immune exposures were likely present. The donor was CMV seronegative and was included in the group of a few hundred seronegative cohort members. A peripheral blood sample was collected from each donor, and TCR beta sequencing was performed on peripheral blood mononuclear cells. The Qiagen DNeasy Blood Extraction Kit was used to extract genomic DNA from the blood cell samples. Worth noting for this clone: This receptor's antigen is unknown. No per-base quality is available; no much larger clone lies one base away.

General findings and caveats noted by the study authors: The cohort was sequenced for TCR beta chains only, and without alpha or paired-chain data the features that could be detected were limited. In a later analysis, TCR association rates were found to vary across HLA loci, with the most associated TCRs seen for DRB1 alleles and the fewest for HLA-C alleles. In vitro tests confirmed that a few of the cytomegalovirus-associated TCR beta chains recognize cytomegalovirus antigens. Correlated functional status among segregating V segments might be attributable to linkage disequilibrium, but an unknown experimental factor could not be ruled out. Because counts were too low, seventeen rarely observed V segments, including chromosome 9 orphons, were excluded from the earlier analysis of several hundred of the donors. The only immune exposure information available for the cohort was CMV serostatus. Because HLA typing was missing for some donors at each locus, association tests included only the typed subset. Most CMV-associated TCR beta chains appeared to be HLA-restricted in a later analysis, and the HLA associations seemed to be driven largely by CMV exposure. In an earlier analysis of a few hundred of the donors, most TCR beta V segments were observed in productive rearrangements about 87% or about 30% of the time, broadly matching IMGT annotations. The authors suggested that the approach could potentially be generalized to other disease states and immunological phenotypes. Assigning TCR associations to individual alleles was difficult when HLA alleles, especially DR and DQ, strongly co-occurred. Cytomegalovirus status was reported to be diagnosed by the classifier with high specificity and sensitivity in both the original and validation cohorts. In a later analysis, some 17,000 TCR beta sequences were associated with specific HLA alleles at a false discovery rate of 0.05. Roughly uniform sequencing depth across donors was assumed in presence/absence analyses, although this assumption may not hold. Most TCR sequences were seen in very few donors, while some public TCRs were found in many individuals. A further reported finding was that TCR beta sequences accurately predicted the HLA-A and HLA-B alleles for most subjects in the first cohort. In a later analysis, HLA-associated TCR beta chains showed more clonal expansion and lower generation probabilities than non-associated chains that were equally common. In a later genetic analysis, fewer N-insertions in productive TCRs were reported among donors in an Asian-associated ancestry cluster than the roughly 700-donor mean. In a later analysis, several top co-occurrence clusters were reported to appear linked to parvovirus B19, influenza, CMV and Epstein-Barr virus. A total of about 150 TCR beta chains were listed by the study as associated with cytomegalovirus. A group of highly shared sequence variants was considered likely to be a technical artifact of the sequencing pipeline. A later genetic analysis associated a missense DCLRE1C variant with V-gene and J-gene trimming of TCR beta chains, and an independent cohort replicated the association.

Library creation used the immunoSEQ multiplex PCR assay. A mixture of 60 forward primers for TCR Vbeta segments and 13 reverse primers for TCR Jbeta segments was used in the multiplex PCR. A multiplex PCR assay on genomic DNA amplified the CDR3 region of rearranged TCR beta genes. On the Illumina HiSeq System, the amplified TCR beta libraries were sequenced as 87-base-pair reads. On the authors' methods: In a later analysis, tens of millions of unique TCR beta chains were counted across the approximately 670 repertoires, and about 10 million of these chains were shared by at least two donors. A nearest-neighbor algorithm error-corrected the raw reads and collapsed the reads into unique sequences, merging closely related sequences to remove PCR and sequencing errors. V, D and J gene segments were assigned by aligning CDR3 sequences to IMGT reference sequences. Each retained sequence needed at least a six-nucleotide match to both a V gene segment and a J gene segment. Rearrangements were classified as productive when the CDR3 lacked stop codons and remained in frame with V and J, and all other rearrangements were classified as non-productive. Following IMGT convention, CDR3 was defined as the stretch from the second conserved V-encoded cysteine up to the conserved J-encoded phenylalanine. The earlier analysis of some 550 of the donors excluded any sequence lacking an unambiguous match to a single V gene segment. An earlier analysis of 550 to 650 of the donors classified V segments as functional when productive rearrangements were above 56.7% and as segregating when the standard deviation between donors was above 5%. A statistical classification framework was built to diagnose cytomegalovirus status from the catalog of TCR beta chain sequences. A later analysis assigned V and J genes by comparing TCR nucleotide sequences with IMGT/GENE-DB human TR gene sequences. A later analysis assigned CDR3 sequences and most-parsimonious VDJ recombination scenarios with the TCRdist pipeline. A later analysis defined each TCR beta chain by its CDR3 amino acid sequence plus V-gene family, and excluded reads lacking a unique V-gene family. A later analysis removed 600 or so highly shared, low-generation-probability nucleotide sequences to deal with suspected cross-contamination and a sequencing artifact. In a later analysis, a clonal expansion index for each public chain was calculated from normalized within-repertoire ranks of inferred template counts. In a later analysis, generation probabilities were computed using a VDJ recombination model fitted to out-of-frame rearrangements, and the results were checked against IGoR. In a later analysis, TCR-TCR, TCR-HLA and TCR-CMV co-occurrence was scored with hypergeometric tests, and a repertoire-size bias correction was applied to TCR pairs. False discovery rates were estimated in a later analysis by permuting HLA or CMV assignments 20 times. In a later analysis, co-occurring TCRs were grouped using DBSCAN, with TCRdist sequence similarity added in when clustering inside HLA-allele-positive subsets. For co-occurrence clustering, repertoires with fewer than 30,000 or more than 120,000 public chains were excluded, along with about five repertoires with anomalous nucleotide sharing. TCRdb took over this immuneACCESS table, retaining in-frame rearrangements with V and J assigned. Such tables are incomplete; in checked studies, under half of the missing clones stem from an unresolved V gene, and the remainder is unexplained. The V and J calls and clone size are taken from that table; D and trimming were inferred from the DNA. The sample table lists roughly 99,000 clones, around 77% of them with a count of one. Of the sample, approximately 2.4% falls within the top ten clones.

The sequence was obtained from a man between 18 and 29 years old in good health and CMV-seronegative. The sequenced material came from PBMCs.

This receptor carries the CDR3 CASSPGTRGGLETQYF. The DNA sequence reads TGTGCCAGCAGCCCCGGCACAAGGGGGGGTTTAGAGACCCAGTACTTC. The chain links TRBV5-6 with TRBJ2-5; D gene: possibly TRBD2, on 7 matching bases. From the cysteine up to the phenylalanine, the CDR3 has a length of 16 residues. Only the CDR3 DNA is retained, 48 bases long and in frame from the first base. The germline ends are 20 bases apart after V is trimmed by 4 bases and J by 4 bases. The germline V gene yields SGHDT for CDR1 and YYEEEE for CDR2.